This section outlines one TCR beta chain sequence together with its context. TCRdb's copy holds only in-frame clones and misses some; the assay was immunoSEQ multiplex PCR. Of around 300,000 clones listed, roughly nine tenths are singletons. Germline CDR1 reads GTSNPN; CDR2 reads SVGIG (reference sequence). After removal of 4 bases from V and 7 bases from J, the junction contained 4 bases not matched to a gene. This CDR3 region has 13 residues. This entry comes from a study of blood T cell repertoires in COVID-19. Study summary: Samples of COVID-19 (acute and convalescent) were obtained from the United States, Italy and Spain.

Those enrolled, adults aged about 18 to 95 years, came from 24 US areas. Sequencing was performed on PBMCs or T cells enriched from blood (not recorded which). The clonotype was recovered from a woman in her fifties or sixties who had recovered from COVID-19. The genes are TRBV30 and TRBJ1-4; TRBD1 matches at 9 bases. The CDR3 DNA reads TGTGCCTGGAACAGGGGGCGCGGTGAAAAACTGTTTTTT. Translating it yields CAWNRGRGEKLFF. Full variable domain (rest looked up from reference TRBV30 and TRBJ1-4): SQTIHQWPATLVQPVGSPLSLECTVEGTSNPNLYWYRQAAGRGLQLLFYSVGIGQISSEVPQNLSASRPQDRQFILSSKKLLLSDSGFYLCAWNRGRGEKLFFGSGTQLSVL.